Listed below are T cell receptor beta chains from one sample, sequenced in a study of T cell responses to AZD1222 COVID-19 vaccine. Generated by immunoSEQ multiplex PCR, the TCRdb table keeps only in-frame clones and is missing some. The table records some 130,000 clones, roughly 93% of them present only once. The sequences come from peripheral blood, collected on day 0 of AZD1222 vaccination. The receptors come from an adult in good health. Both conserved end residues are part of each CDR3. D genes are given only for firm matches. Expanded clones get a size class; other rows say once, few or many, or leave the size out.

j_call: TRBJ2-1; clone_size: .; d_call: .; v_call: TRBV28; cdr3_nt: TGTGCCAGCAGTTTATCGGGACATTACAATGAGCAGTTCTTC; cdr3_aa: CASSLSGHYNEQFF
j_call: TRBJ2-2; clone_size: few; d_call: .; v_call: TRBV6-2/TRBV6-3; cdr3_nt: TGTGCCAGCAGCCCTCGTCAGGGGTTGGCCTCCGGGGAGCTGTTTTTT; cdr3_aa: CASSPRQGLASGELFF
j_call: TRBJ2-2; clone_size: few; d_call: .; v_call: TRBV5-6; cdr3_nt: TGTGCCAGCGAGACAGAGAACACCGGGGAGCTGTTTTTT; cdr3_aa: CASETENTGELFF
j_call: TRBJ1-2; clone_size: .; d_call: .; v_call: TRBV6-5; cdr3_nt: TGTGCCAGCCAGGGTGGTGCCTATGGCTACACCTTC; cdr3_aa: CASQGGAYGYTF
j_call: TRBJ1-3; clone_size: .; d_call: .; v_call: TRBV18; cdr3_nt: TGTGCCAGCTCACCGGTACAGGGCTCTGGAAACACCATATATTTT; cdr3_aa: CASSPVQGSGNTIYF
j_call: TRBJ1-3; clone_size: .; d_call: .; v_call: TRBV5-5; cdr3_nt: TGTGCCAGCAGCTCCAGGGTGGGAAACACCATATATTTT; cdr3_aa: CASSSRVGNTIYF
j_call: TRBJ1-1; clone_size: .; d_call: TRBD1; v_call: TRBV4-1; cdr3_nt: TGCGCCAGCAGCCCTCCCACAGGGGTGAACACTGAAGCTTTCTTT; cdr3_aa: CASSPPTGVNTEAFF
j_call: TRBJ1-2; clone_size: .; d_call: TRBD1; v_call: TRBV19; cdr3_nt: TGTGCCAGTAGAGACGGGACAGGCCCCTATGGCTACACCTTC; cdr3_aa: CASRDGTGPYGYTF
j_call: TRBJ2-7; clone_size: .; d_call: .; v_call: TRBV27; cdr3_nt: TGTGCCAGCACCCCGGGGGTGGAGGATTTACCCTACGAGCAGTACTTC; cdr3_aa: CASTPGVEDLPYEQYF
j_call: TRBJ2-2; clone_size: .; d_call: .; v_call: TRBV4-3; cdr3_nt: TGCGCCAGCAGCCAAGCTAGCCTACAGGGCGGGGAGCTGTTTTTT; cdr3_aa: CASSQASLQGGELFF
j_call: TRBJ1-2; clone_size: .; d_call: .; v_call: TRBV4-3; cdr3_nt: TGCGCCAGCAGCCAAGATCGACAGAGTTACACCTTC; cdr3_aa: CASSQDRQSYTF
j_call: TRBJ2-1; clone_size: .; d_call: .; v_call: TRBV7-3; cdr3_nt: TGTGCCAGCAGTTCGGTCGGGGGCAATGAGCAGTTCTTC; cdr3_aa: CASSSVGGNEQFF
j_call: TRBJ2-7; clone_size: .; d_call: TRBD2; v_call: TRBV4-2; cdr3_nt: TGTGCCAGCAGCCCTTCCCCCGGGACTAGCGGGTACGAGCAGTACTTC; cdr3_aa: CASSPSPGTSGYEQYF
j_call: TRBJ1-2; clone_size: .; d_call: .; v_call: TRBV7-3; cdr3_nt: TGTGCCAGCAGTCCGGACGGAGACTATGGCTACACCTTC; cdr3_aa: CASSPDGDYGYTF
j_call: TRBJ1-3; clone_size: .; d_call: .; v_call: TRBV7-2; cdr3_nt: TGTGCCAGCAGCTTAGAGGGTACGAGCTCTGGAAACACCATATATTTT; cdr3_aa: CASSLEGTSSGNTIYF
j_call: TRBJ1-2; clone_size: .; d_call: TRBD1; v_call: TRBV11-2; cdr3_nt: TGTGCCAGCAGCTTGAGGGTGGGGACAGACTATGGCTACACCTTC; cdr3_aa: CASSLRVGTDYGYTF
j_call: TRBJ2-1; clone_size: .; d_call: .; v_call: TRBV10-3; cdr3_nt: TGTGCCACTCAACGGTGGGGCGGGAAAACTTACAATGAGCAGTTCTTC; cdr3_aa: CATQRWGGKTYNEQFF
j_call: TRBJ2-3; clone_size: once; d_call: .; v_call: TRBV5-1; cdr3_nt: TGCGCCAGCAGCTTGTTAGCGGGCACAGATACGCAGTATTTT; cdr3_aa: CASSLLAGTDTQYF
j_call: TRBJ2-7; clone_size: .; d_call: TRBD2; v_call: TRBV20-1; cdr3_nt: TGCAGTGCTAGTGGCGGCGGGAGGCTCGAGCAGTACTTC; cdr3_aa: CSASGGGRLEQYF
j_call: TRBJ1-5; clone_size: .; d_call: TRBD1; v_call: TRBV28; cdr3_nt: TGTGCCAGACAGGGGGCGGGAGTTAGCAATCAGCCCCAGCATTTT; cdr3_aa: CARQGAGVSNQPQHF
j_call: TRBJ1-5; clone_size: once; d_call: .; v_call: TRBV19; cdr3_nt: TGTGCCAGTACCGGGCAGGTCAATCAGCCCCAGCATTTT; cdr3_aa: CASTGQVNQPQHF
j_call: TRBJ1-5; clone_size: once; d_call: TRBD1; v_call: TRBV18; cdr3_nt: TGTGCCAGCTCCCGGACAGGGAACAGCAATCAGCCCCAGCATTTT; cdr3_aa: CASSRTGNSNQPQHF
j_call: TRBJ1-6; clone_size: .; d_call: TRBD1; v_call: TRBV6-5; cdr3_nt: TGTGCCAGCAGCCTCGGGACAGGTGGAAATTCACCCCTCCACTTT; cdr3_aa: CASSLGTGGNSPLHF
j_call: TRBJ1-2; clone_size: .; d_call: .; v_call: TRBV25-1; cdr3_nt: TGTGCCAGCAGCCATCCCCGACACGAGGGAAGGGGCTACACCTTC; cdr3_aa: CASSHPRHEGRGYTF
j_call: TRBJ2-2; clone_size: .; d_call: TRBD1; v_call: TRBV28; cdr3_nt: TGTGCCAGCAGCTCAGGACAGGGGGTTCAGGCCGGGGAGCTGTTTTTT; cdr3_aa: CASSSGQGVQAGELFF
j_call: TRBJ2-3; clone_size: .; d_call: .; v_call: TRBV11-3; cdr3_nt: TGTGCCAGCAGCCTCCGGGACTCTACCTTAGATACGCAGTATTTT; cdr3_aa: CASSLRDSTLDTQYF
j_call: TRBJ2-5; clone_size: .; d_call: TRBD1; v_call: TRBV4-2; cdr3_nt: TGTGCCAGCAGCCAAGAGGGGGACAGCCAACAAGAGACCCAGTACTTC; cdr3_aa: CASSQEGDSQQETQYF
j_call: TRBJ2-3; clone_size: .; d_call: TRBD2; v_call: TRBV3-1/TRBV3-2; cdr3_nt: TGTGCCAGCAGCCAAGATAGGGGGATAGGGGCTAGCGGGAGATTGGGCACAGATACGCAGTATTTT; cdr3_aa: CASSQDRGIGASGRLGTDTQYF
j_call: TRBJ2-5; clone_size: .; d_call: .; v_call: TRBV28; cdr3_nt: TGTGCCAGCAGTTACAGGAGCCCAGGGGAGACCCAGTACTTC; cdr3_aa: CASSYRSPGETQYF
j_call: TRBJ1-1; clone_size: .; d_call: .; v_call: TRBV20-1; cdr3_nt: TGCAGTGCGTACAGGGAGACTGAAGCTTTCTTT; cdr3_aa: CSAYRETEAFF
j_call: TRBJ1-5; clone_size: once; d_call: .; v_call: TRBV7-2; cdr3_nt: TGTGCCAGCTCATCCGGGTACTATCAGCCCCAGCATTTT; cdr3_aa: CASSSGYYQPQHF
j_call: TRBJ2-1; clone_size: .; d_call: TRBD2; v_call: TRBV27; cdr3_nt: TGTGCCAGCATTAGGAACCTAGCGGGAGGGTTCAATGAGCAGTTCTTC; cdr3_aa: CASIRNLAGGFNEQFF
j_call: TRBJ2-7; clone_size: .; d_call: TRBD1; v_call: TRBV5-6; cdr3_nt: TGTGCCAGCGGCAACACAGGGGATATCCCCTACGAGCAGTACTTC; cdr3_aa: CASGNTGDIPYEQYF
j_call: TRBJ2-2; clone_size: .; d_call: .; v_call: TRBV12-3/TRBV12-4; cdr3_nt: TGTGCCAGCACACTCAGACAGACCGGGGAGCTGTTTTTT; cdr3_aa: CASTLRQTGELFF
j_call: TRBJ1-2; clone_size: .; d_call: .; v_call: TRBV21-1; cdr3_nt: TGTGCCAGCAGCGGTCGGGACAGGACTAACTATGGCTACACCTTC; cdr3_aa: CASSGRDRTNYGYTF
j_call: TRBJ1-1; clone_size: .; d_call: .; v_call: TRBV5-1; cdr3_nt: TGCGCCAGCAGCTTCACAGGGCTGGTCACTGAAGCTTTCTTT; cdr3_aa: CASSFTGLVTEAFF
j_call: TRBJ1-3; clone_size: once; d_call: .; v_call: TRBV11-2; cdr3_nt: TGTGCCAGCAGCTTAGAGAGCCCGAACTTCTCTGGAAACACCATATATTTT; cdr3_aa: CASSLESPNFSGNTIYF
j_call: TRBJ1-3; clone_size: once; d_call: .; v_call: TRBV19; cdr3_nt: TGTGCCAGTAGTATGCAAGGGAGCTCTGGAAACACCATATATTTT; cdr3_aa: CASSMQGSSGNTIYF
j_call: TRBJ1-1; clone_size: .; d_call: .; v_call: TRBV7-3; cdr3_nt: TGTGCCAGCAGCTTAACAGGGGGAGGCACTGAAGCTTTCTTT; cdr3_aa: CASSLTGGGTEAFF
j_call: TRBJ2-7; clone_size: .; d_call: .; v_call: TRBV27; cdr3_nt: TGTGCCAGCAGTTTAAAGGAATACGAGCAGTACTTC; cdr3_aa: CASSLKEYEQYF
j_call: TRBJ1-5; clone_size: .; d_call: TRBD1; v_call: TRBV6-5; cdr3_nt: TGTGCCATCGACAGGGTAGGCAATCAGCCCCAGCATTTT; cdr3_aa: CAIDRVGNQPQHF
j_call: TRBJ2-4; clone_size: .; d_call: TRBD2; v_call: TRBV6-6; cdr3_nt: TGTGCCAGCAGTCAACAGGCGCCTAGCGGGGGGCTAGCCAAAAACATTCAGTACTTC; cdr3_aa: CASSQQAPSGGLAKNIQYF
j_call: TRBJ2-1; clone_size: .; d_call: .; v_call: TRBV4-1; cdr3_nt: TGCGCCAGCAGCCCGTATACTAGCTACGATGAGCAGTTCTTC; cdr3_aa: CASSPYTSYDEQFF
j_call: TRBJ1-4; clone_size: once; d_call: .; v_call: TRBV15; cdr3_nt: TGTGCCACCAGCAGAGATCGTCGGCCCTCTCTCTTAGGAGGGGAAAAACTGTTTTTT; cdr3_aa: CATSRDRRPSLLGGEKLFF
j_call: TRBJ1-3; clone_size: .; d_call: .; v_call: TRBV6-1; cdr3_nt: TGTGCCAGCAGTGAAGATGGGGGGATAGTCTCTGGAAACACCATATATTTT; cdr3_aa: CASSEDGGIVSGNTIYF
j_call: TRBJ1-4; clone_size: .; d_call: .; v_call: TRBV10-2; cdr3_nt: TGCGCCAGCAGTGCCCCGGGGAGCAGGGGAAGCGAAAAACTGTTTTTT; cdr3_aa: CASSAPGSRGSEKLFF
j_call: TRBJ2-7; clone_size: .; d_call: .; v_call: TRBV20-1; cdr3_nt: TGCAGTGCTAGGAAAGCCTACGAGCAGTACTTC; cdr3_aa: CSARKAYEQYF
j_call: TRBJ2-7; clone_size: once; d_call: .; v_call: TRBV6-5; cdr3_nt: TGTGCCAGCAGGACTAGGTCAGTGGAGGAGCAGTACTTC; cdr3_aa: CASRTRSVEEQYF
j_call: TRBJ2-1; clone_size: once; d_call: .; v_call: TRBV11-3; cdr3_nt: TGTGCCAGCAGCTCTTCTAGCGTAAGGAATGAGCAGTTCTTC; cdr3_aa: CASSSSSVRNEQFF
j_call: TRBJ2-1; clone_size: .; d_call: .; v_call: TRBV6-4; cdr3_nt: TGTGCCAGCCCGGACCCAGGTATCAATGAGCAGTTCTTC; cdr3_aa: CASPDPGINEQFF
j_call: TRBJ2-7; clone_size: .; d_call: TRBD1; v_call: TRBV27; cdr3_nt: TGTGCCAGCACTCTCGTACAGGGGTCTCTGCACGAGCAGTACTTC; cdr3_aa: CASTLVQGSLHEQYF
j_call: TRBJ1-1; clone_size: .; d_call: .; v_call: TRBV11-2; cdr3_nt: TGTGCCAGCACCAGGATTTTTTTCCCCCACACTGAAGCTTTCTTT; cdr3_aa: CASTRIFFPHTEAFF
j_call: TRBJ2-5; clone_size: .; d_call: .; v_call: TRBV6-5; cdr3_nt: TGTGCCAGCAGTTACTCACAGGGAAGCGAGACCCAGTACTTC; cdr3_aa: CASSYSQGSETQYF
j_call: TRBJ2-2; clone_size: .; d_call: .; v_call: TRBV4-3; cdr3_nt: TGCGCCAGCAGCCAACAAGCGATACCGGTATTGCTGTTTTTT; cdr3_aa: CASSQQAIPVLLFF
j_call: TRBJ1-2; clone_size: .; d_call: .; v_call: TRBV9; cdr3_nt: TGTGCCAGCAGCGTCGATGCAGGAGTTGGGGACTATGGCTACACCTTC; cdr3_aa: CASSVDAGVGDYGYTF
j_call: TRBJ1-2; clone_size: .; d_call: .; v_call: TRBV5-1; cdr3_nt: TGCGCCAGCAGCTTGGGGCAGCTTAACTATGGCTACACCTTC; cdr3_aa: CASSLGQLNYGYTF
j_call: TRBJ1-1; clone_size: .; d_call: TRBD1; v_call: TRBV7-9; cdr3_nt: TGTGCCAGCAGCGATGAAACAGGGGCCGCAAAGACTGAAGCTTTCTTT; cdr3_aa: CASSDETGAAKTEAFF
j_call: TRBJ2-3; clone_size: .; d_call: .; v_call: TRBV12-2; cdr3_nt: TGTGCAAGTCGCTTAGCGGGTGCGTACACAGATACGCAGTATTTT; cdr3_aa: CASRLAGAYTDTQYF